This TCR beta chain emerged from a study of T-cell memory formation after mild COVID-19. CDR3 length: 14 amino acids. Germline V CDR1 and CDR2: MNHEY, SVGEGT. V was cut by 0 bases and J by 5 bases, with 8 bases left in between. Study-wide results and caveats: The study detected some responding clones in pre-infection memory, suggesting cross-reactive memory joined. Mainly in CM and EM were contracting CD4+ clones; CD8+ were in EMRA.

Constant-segment-primed 5'RACE gave TCR alpha and TCR beta cDNA libraries with sample barcodes and UMIs. Using its own MiXCR run on the 5' RACE reads, TCRdb lists one record per CDR3 protein. The table has approximately 300,000 distinct CDR3 sequences, roughly 8% seen once. A word on this clonotype: Its antigen is unidentified.

This clonotype originated in a man younger than 35 who had mild COVID-19 (a few samples of this study predate the infection). Cell type and time point are not known. This chain links TRBV6-2 or TRBV6-3 with TRBJ2-1; perhaps TRBD2 as D (5 bases). The sample comprised PBMCs or a T cell subset sorted from them (not recorded which). The CDR3 sequence is CASSYSGSHNEQFF. The CDR3, as DNA: TGTGCCAGCAGTTACTCAGGGAGCCACAATGAGCAGTTCTTC.